One and the same sample provided the 20 T cell receptor beta chains below, sequenced in a study of identical twins. TCRdb reprocessed the 5' RACE reads with MiXCR, giving one entry per CDR3 protein. The sample yields about 900,000 distinct CDR3 sequences, about 12% seen once. A further study also used this sample, focusing on yellow fever vaccine responses in identical twins.

Sequenced material: PBMCs. These receptor sequences come from a woman younger than 35 in good health.

This clonotype was seen at least ten times. The chain uses TRBV12-3 or TRBV12-4 and TRBJ1-4, with D possibly TRBD1 on 5 matching bases. The V end was cut by 6 bases, the J end by 8 bases, with 19 bases between. The CDR3 covers 15 residues. CDR3 coding DNA: TGTGCCAGCAGATCCAGACAGCGGGAGGACGAAAAACTGTTTTTT. Protein product: CASRSRQREDEKLFF.

This clonotype has at least ten counts. The DNA for the CDR3 is TGTGCCAGTAGTATTCGGACAGTGAACACTGAAGCTTTCTTT. Translated: CASSIRTVNTEAFF. The J gene is TRBJ1-1, the V gene TRBV19, with TRBD1 as a possible D gene (6 bases). Trimming left V 3 bases short and J 0 bases short, with 8 bases between. The germline V gene encodes CDR1 LNHDA and CDR2 SQIVND (reference sequence). CDR3 length: 14 residues.

This clonotype was found a few times. CDR3 protein: CASSTDRGHNEQYF. The CDR3 coding sequence is TGTGCCAGCAGCACGGACAGGGGGCACAACGAGCAGTACTTC. The chain couples TRBV21-1 to TRBJ2-7; TRBD1 is the table's D call and was not checked against the DNA. TRBV21-1 is flagged as a pseudogene. The CDR3 extends over 14 amino acids.

The chain joins TRBV9 to TRBJ2-6; a weak D match, TRBD2 (5 bases). Trimming cost V 0 bases and J 0 bases, with 16 bases left between them. Germline values: CDR1 SGDLS, CDR2 YYNGEE. CDR3 length equals 19 residues. This chain's CDR3 is CASSVGSAQGSSGANVLTF. CDR3 coding DNA: TGTGCCAGCAGCGTAGGCAGCGCCCAAGGGAGCTCTGGGGCCAACGTCCTGACTTTC. The full variable domain, with the rest looked up from reference TRBV9 and TRBJ2-6, is DSGVTQTPKHLITATGQRVTLRCSPRSGDLSVYWYQQSLDQGLQFLIQYYNGEERAKGNILERFSAQQFPDLHSELNLSSLELGDSALYFCASSVGSAQGSSGANVLTFGAGSRLTVL.

This clonotype was recorded a few times. The V call is TRBV5-4, the J call TRBJ2-7; a possible D gene is TRBD2 (5 bases). This CDR3 is 15 amino acids long. The V and J ends lost 0 bases and 5 bases respectively, with 15 bases between them. Germline V lookup: CDR1 SGHNT, CDR2 YYREEE (reference sequence). The DNA of the CDR3 is TGTGCCAGCAGCTTGGAGGGTTACCTCGGGGACGAGCAGTACTTC. Protein product: CASSLEGYLGDEQYF.

This clonotype was seen more than once but under ten times. The chain links TRBV21-1 to TRBJ2-3; whether TRBD1, the table's D call, matches the DNA was not checked. TRBV21-1 is deemed a pseudogene. The CDR3 runs to 19 residues. CDR3 residues: CASSKKRGRTNTTVHTQYF. In DNA form, the CDR3 reads TGTGCCAGCAGCAAAAAAAGGGGACGGACAAACACCACAGTACATACGCAGTATTTT.

This clonotype has only a few counts. This chain connects TRBV29-1 to TRBJ2-1; either TRBD1 or TRBD2 may fit D (5 bases each). The length of the CDR3 is 13 residues. The V and J ends lost 6 bases and 5 bases respectively, with 14 bases between them. Per the germline V gene, CDR1 is SQVTM and CDR2 is ANQGSEA. The CDR3 coding sequence is TGCAGCGTCGGGACCGCCAATCACAATGAGCAGTTCTTC. Amino acids: CSVGTANHNEQFF.

The rearrangement joins TRBV5-1 to TRBJ2-3; 7 bases line up with TRBD2. The CDR3 extends over 16 amino acids. Germline V gives CDR1 SGHRS, CDR2 YFSETQ. The ends lost 3 bases at V and 3 bases at J; junction bases unmatched: 10. Here the CDR3 reads CASSWPLAGETDTQYF. Written as DNA, the CDR3 is TGCGCCAGCAGCTGGCCTCTCGCGGGGGAGACAGATACGCAGTATTTT. Combining the CDR3 with reference TRBV5-1 and TRBJ2-3 gives the whole variable domain KAGVTQTPRYLIKTRGQQVTLSCSPISGHRSVSWYQQTPGQGLQFLFEYFSETQRNKGNFPGRFSGRQFSNSRSEMNVSTLELGDSALYLCASSWPLAGETDTQYFGPGTRLTVL.

This clonotype appeared a few times. This sequence joins TRBV6-1 and TRBJ2-7; the match to TRBD1 covers 8 bases. The J segment lost 6 bases and the V segment lost 10 bases, leaving 14 bases of the junction unmatched. The CDR3 extends over 14 amino acids. Germline V gives CDR1 MNHNS, CDR2 SASEGT. This chain's CDR3 is CATRISTGGTEQYV. The CDR3 DNA reads as TGTGCCACCCGGATCAGTACAGGGGGTACCGAGCAGTACGTC.

This chain links TRBV20-1 with TRBJ2-7; 8 nucleotides match TRBD2. This CDR3 has 14 residues. In germline, CDR1 is DFQATT, CDR2 SNEGSKA (reference sequence). The trim removed 6 bases at V and 2 bases at J, leaving 9 bases unmatched. CDR3 bases: TGCAGTGCCTTGAGCGGGAGAGGGGCCTACGAGCAGTACTTC. As protein: CSALSGRGAYEQYF.

The sample holds a few counts of this clonotype. The V and J genes are TRBV24-1 and TRBJ2-5; 9 positions match TRBD2. The germline gives CDR1 KGHDR, CDR2 SFDVKD. This CDR3 comprises 17 residues. V lost 9 bases, J lost 5 bases, and 18 bases stayed unmatched. The CDR3 loop is CATGEASGVPRGETQYF. Written as DNA, the CDR3 is TGTGCCACCGGGGAAGCTAGCGGGGTACCGCGTGGGGAGACCCAGTACTTC.

The chain combines TRBV5-5 with TRBJ2-3; 14 positions match TRBD2. This CDR3 region has 17 residues. Germline values: CDR1 SGHKS, CDR2 YYEKEE (reference sequence). Trimming cost V 4 bases and J 5 bases; bases outside gene matches: 9. CDR3 sequence: CASSPERLAGGGDTQYF. Written as DNA, the CDR3 is TGTGCCAGCAGCCCCGAAAGACTAGCGGGGGGGGGAGATACGCAGTATTTT.

The chain links TRBV2 to TRBJ2-1, with a possible D match to TRBD1 (6 bases). Deletions cut 7 bases from V and 2 bases from J, with 9 bases between. The CDR3 is 13 amino acids. CDR1 SNHLY and CDR2 FYNNEI come from the germline V gene. The CDR3 spells CASMGDTYNEQFF. In DNA, the CDR3 is TGTGCCAGCATGGGGGACACCTACAATGAGCAGTTCTTC.

This clonotype came up a few times. The chain combines TRBV4-1 with TRBJ2-2, with 12 bases that match TRBD2. Losses at the gene ends were 3 bases for V and 6 bases for J; bases not matched to a gene: 5. Germline assignment: CDR1 MGHRA and CDR2 YSYEKL. The CDR3 length is 16 residues. The CDR3 nucleotides read TGCGCCAGCAGCCACCCGGGACTAGCGGGCTCCGGGGAGCTGTTTTTT. Translating gives CASSHPGLAGSGELFF.

This clonotype was counted between two and nine times. The chain recombines TRBV24-1 with TRBJ2-3, with 8 bases fitting TRBD1. V lost 7 bases, J lost 2 bases, and 13 bases stayed unmatched. The CDR3 length is 17 residues. Germline V gene sequence: CDR1 KGHDR, CDR2 SFDVKD. This chain's CDR3 is CATSSSLQGGLTDTQYF. DNA of the CDR3: TGTGCCACCAGCTCATCCCTACAGGGGGGACTCACAGATACGCAGTATTTT.

This sequence joins TRBV9 and TRBJ2-3; 10 nucleotides align to TRBD2. From germline, CDR1 is SGDLS and CDR2 YYNGEE. This CDR3 has 15 residues. With V trimmed by 7 bases and J by 1 base, 6 bases remained unmatched. In nucleotides, the CDR3 is TGTGCCAGCGCCGCGACTAGCGGGCGCACAGATACGCAGTATTTT. It encodes CASAATSGRTDTQYF.

This clonotype was recorded a few times. The genes are TRBV28 and TRBJ2-3; no reliable D call. The V end was cut by 5 bases, the J end by 7 bases, with 4 bases between. The V gene's germline CDR1 is MDHEN and CDR2 SYDVKM. The CDR3 loop spans 10 amino acids. CDR3: CASSTNTQYF. The CDR3 coding sequence is TGTGCCAGCAGTACCAATACGCAGTATTTT.

The V gene is TRBV2, the J gene TRBJ1-6; no clear D. This CDR3 is 17 amino acids long. The germline gives CDR1 SNHLY, CDR2 FYNNEI. Trimming cost V 1 base and J 3 bases, with 13 bases left between them. CDR3 amino acids: CASSEDGGPIYNSPLHF. In DNA, the CDR3 is TGTGCCAGCAGTGAAGACGGAGGGCCGATCTATAATTCACCCCTCCACTTT.

This clonotype was detected a few times. J is TRBJ2-4 and V is TRBV7-2; D is uncertain. With 4 bases removed from V and 0 bases from J, the gap between germline ends came to 13 bases. The CDR3 covers 16 residues. Per germline, CDR1 SGHTA and CDR2 FQGNSA. CDR3 loop: CASSSVSLSAKNIQYF. In nucleotides, the CDR3 is TGTGCCAGCAGCTCCGTCTCGCTCTCAGCCAAAAACATTCAGTACTTC. Combining the CDR3 with reference TRBV7-2 and TRBJ2-4 gives the whole variable domain GAGVSQSPSNKVTEKGKDVELRCDPISGHTALYWYRQSLGQGLEFLIYFQGNSAPDKSGLPSDRFSAERTGGSVSTLTIQRTQQEDSAVYLCASSSVSLSAKNIQYFGAGTRLSVL.

This clonotype was detected ten times or more. The rearrangement links TRBV6-1 to TRBJ1-1; tentatively, D is TRBD1 (6 bases). Trimming took off 6 bases at V and 2 bases at J, with 16 bases between the two ends. The germline CDR1 and CDR2 sequences are MNHNS and SASEGT. The CDR3 has 15 residues. In nucleotides, the CDR3 is TGTGCCAGCAGCTCCCGCCTACAGGGAAACACTGAAGCTTTCTTT. Its protein is CASSSRLQGNTEAFF.